The 2 T cell receptor beta chains listed next were all sequenced from one sample in a study of CD8+CD57+ T cells in acquired aplastic anemia. Patients included in sequencing had previously demonstrated CD8+CD57+ cell expansion by flow cytometry. Genomic DNA, serving as template, underwent TCR beta VDJ and CDR3 profiling. TCRdb re-called the reads through MiXCR, storing one row per CDR3 protein. The repertoire holds some 120,000 distinct CDR3 sequences, with 30% to 45% as singletons. Input material: sorted CD4+, CD8+, or CD8+CD57+ T cells (not recorded which) from PBMCs. These receptors were taken from a human donor with aplastic anemia.

The CDR3 nucleotides are TGTGCCAGCACTATGGACTACTCCTACAATGAGCAGTTCTTC. Amino acids: CASTMDYSYNEQFF. The J gene is TRBJ2-1, the V gene TRBV2; tentatively, D is TRBD2 (6 bases). V lost 7 bases and J 0 bases, leaving 10 bases between the germline ends. CDR1 and CDR2 from the germline V gene are SNHLY and FYNNEI. The CDR3 runs 14 residues.

This clonotype was detected many times. V gene TRBV5-8 combines with J gene TRBJ2-1; D remains ambiguous. The germline V gene has CDR1 SGHTS and CDR2 YDEGEE. The CDR3 runs 13 residues. V lost 3 bases and J 5 bases, leaving 9 bases between the germline ends. In nucleotides, the CDR3 is TGTGCCAGCAGCTCCGTCATCAACAATGAGCAGTTCTTC. It specifies CASSSVINNEQFF.